The source of this T cell receptor (beta chain) is a study of human T cells and chemical hapten exposure. Study-level background: Weekly scalp doses of diphenylcyclopropenone were given to patients during the approximately 25-week study. Patch tests put 0.01% DPC on the upper back, read at 6 days. Study-wide points: With regard to DPC sensitization, TCRs above 1 in 1000 frequency did not change.

As to time point: patch test 2, 6 weeks after DPC sensitization. The treatment is: therapeutic diphenylcyclopropenone sensitization with weekly scalp DPC. The CDR3 consists of 15 residues. Germline-derived CDR1 and CDR2 are MDHEN and SYDVKM. Trimming cost V 1 base and J 5 bases, with 14 bases left between them. TCRdb redid the calling of the RACE reads with MiXCR, one entry per CDR3 protein. This table has nearly 95,000 distinct CDR3 sequences, roughly 11% appearing once. This clonotype has only a few counts. What it binds is not known. This material consisted of whole blood, taken in connection with sensitization to the hapten diphenylcyclopropenone (DPC). The chain has TRBV28 and TRBJ2-5; TRBD2 might be the D (5 bases). This receptor was taken from a man aged 35-49 years with alopecia areata. Some clones in this sample may be carry-over from other donors' samples. Here the CDR3 reads CASSLSPPEGETQYF. CDR3 bases: TGTGCCAGCAGTTTATCTCCCCCCGAGGGCGAGACCCAGTACTTC.